These T cell receptor beta chains were read from a single sample in a study of cytomegalovirus exposure and HLA in healthy donors. Method: immunoSEQ multiplex PCR; TCRdb's copy keeps in-frame clones and lacks some. The sample comprises some 190,000 clones, about three quarters of which are singletons, and around 1.6% rests with the top ten. Sequencing input: PBMCs. These receptors were obtained from a man in his late teens or twenties in good health and CMV-seronegative. The CDR3 runs from the conserved cysteine through the conserved F or W. Each record gives: CDR3 protein, CDR3 DNA, D gene, J gene, V gene, clone size. The D gene is left open where the match is weak. Only part of the rows carry a size: once, few, many, or a class if the clone is expanded.

CASSLQGSYEQYF | TGTGCCAGCAGTTTACAGGGCTCCTACGAGCAGTACTTC | . | TRBJ2-7 | TRBV27 | .
CAWSLTVSYEQYF | TGTGCCTGGAGTCTTACAGTCTCCTACGAGCAGTACTTC | . | TRBJ2-7 | TRBV30 | .
CASSGRQTTDTQYF | TGTGCCAGCAGTGGAAGACAGACCACAGATACGCAGTATTTT | . | TRBJ2-3 | TRBV2 | .
CASRKTSGRMETQYF | TGTGCCAGCAGGAAAACTAGCGGGAGGATGGAGACCCAGTACTTC | TRBD2 | TRBJ2-5 | TRBV28 | .
CAISPPGDREAFF | TGTGCCATCAGTCCCCCAGGGGACAGGGAAGCTTTCTTT | TRBD1 | TRBJ1-1 | TRBV10-3 | .
CANPMDSSSYEQYF | TGTGCCAACCCCATGGACAGTAGCTCCTACGAGCAGTACTTC | . | TRBJ2-7 | TRBV6-1 | .
CASSPSGGQQTQYF | TGCGCCAGCAGCCCGTCGGGGGGGCAACAGACCCAGTACTTC | TRBD2 | TRBJ2-5 | TRBV4-1 | few
CANYPGGTGISGYTF | TGTGCCAACTACCCTGGGGGGACAGGGATTTCTGGCTACACCTTC | TRBD1 | TRBJ1-2 | TRBV5-4 | .
CATSRDVEGYEQFF | TGTGCCACCAGCAGAGATGTAGAGGGATATGAGCAGTTCTTC | . | TRBJ2-1 | TRBV15 | .
CASSPGGASYEQYF | TGTGCCAGCAGCCCAGGGGGAGCCTCCTACGAGCAGTACTTC | TRBD1 | TRBJ2-7 | TRBV7-9 | .
CASSAGQAPTYEQYF | TGTGCCAGTAGTGCCGGACAGGCGCCTACCTACGAGCAGTACTTC | TRBD1 | TRBJ2-7 | TRBV19 | .
CSWRADTQYF | TGTTCCTGGCGGGCGGATACGCAGTATTTT | . | TRBJ2-3 | TRBV7-9 | few
CASSLARSYGYTF | TGCGCCAGCAGCCTGGCCCGGTCATATGGCTACACCTTC | . | TRBJ1-2 | TRBV5-1 | few
CASSIAGIKNIQYF | TGTGCCAGTAGTATAGCGGGGATCAAAAACATTCAGTACTTC | . | TRBJ2-4 | TRBV19 | .
CASSPPADNEQFF | TGTGCCAGCTCACCACCGGCAGACAATGAGCAGTTCTTC | . | TRBJ2-1 | TRBV18 | once
CAISWTAGYTF | TGTGCCATCAGTTGGACAGCCGGCTACACCTTC | . | TRBJ1-2 | TRBV10-3 | once
CASSSPPGEGTDTQYF | TGTGCCAGCAGCTCCCCCCCGGGGGAGGGCACAGATACGCAGTATTTT | . | TRBJ2-3 | TRBV7-6 | .
CASSSPRVTNTGELFF | TGTGCCAGCAGTTCGCCCAGGGTTACGAACACCGGGGAGCTGTTTTTT | . | TRBJ2-2 | TRBV27 | .
CAWRRPGQRSEKLFF | TGTGCCTGGAGGAGACCGGGACAGCGAAGTGAAAAACTGTTTTTT | TRBD1 | TRBJ1-4 | TRBV30 | .
CASSHPVLGQEFYEQYF | TGCGCCAGCAGTCACCCGGTTCTGGGACAGGAGTTCTACGAGCAGTACTTC | TRBD1 | TRBJ2-7 | TRBV23-1 | .
CASIRDRRNSPLHF | TGTGCCAGCATACGGGACAGGCGAAATTCACCCCTCCACTTT | TRBD1 | TRBJ1-6 | TRBV6-1 | .
CASSRRGGTNTEAFF | TGTGCCAGCAGCCGTCGAGGGGGAACGAACACTGAAGCTTTCTTT | . | TRBJ1-1 | TRBV7-9 | .
CASSLKVMAVSSYEQYF | TGTGCCAGCAGCTTGAAGGTGATGGCGGTAAGCTCCTACGAGCAGTACTTC | . | TRBJ2-7 | TRBV5-8 | .
CASSQEEGPEGTQYF | TGCGCCAGCAGCCAAGAGGAGGGGCCTGAAGGGACCCAGTACTTC | . | TRBJ2-5 | TRBV4-1 | few
CASSEGGENQPQHF | TGTGCCAGCAGTGAAGGGGGGGAGAATCAGCCCCAGCATTTT | . | TRBJ1-5 | TRBV6-1 | .
CASSGYRGGNQPQHF | TGTGCCAGCAGTGGGTACAGGGGGGGCAATCAGCCCCAGCATTTT | TRBD1 | TRBJ1-5 | TRBV2 | .
CASSLGGPLLGQPQHF | TGTGCCAGCAGCTTAGGGGGCCCCCTCCTAGGTCAGCCCCAGCATTTT | . | TRBJ1-5 | TRBV7-6 | .
CASSRQDQPQHF | TGTGCCAGCAGCCGACAAGATCAGCCCCAGCATTTT | . | TRBJ1-5 | TRBV6-1 | few
CASSLGGGARGTGELFF | TGTGCCAGCAGTCTGGGCGGGGGGGCAAGAGGAACCGGGGAGCTGTTTTTT | TRBD2 | TRBJ2-2 | TRBV4-2 | .
CASIGGREGREQYF | TGTGCCAGCATCGGGGGAAGGGAAGGGAGGGAGCAGTACTTC | . | TRBJ2-7 | TRBV2 | .
CASSILQGFLSFNTGELFF | TGTGCCAGTAGTATCCTCCAGGGGTTTTTGTCGTTTAACACCGGGGAGCTGTTTTTT | . | TRBJ2-2 | TRBV19 | .
CASRRDRGTYEQYF | TGTGCCAGCAGACGCGACAGGGGAACCTACGAGCAGTACTTC | TRBD1 | TRBJ2-7 | TRBV27 | .
CASSTNYQETQYF | TGTGCCAGCAGCACCAACTACCAAGAGACCCAGTACTTC | . | TRBJ2-5 | TRBV9 | .
CATLEDEGPYNEQFF | TGTGCCACCCTAGAGGATGAAGGTCCCTACAATGAGCAGTTCTTC | . | TRBJ2-1 | TRBV6-6 | .
CASSLTGGKGYTF | TGTGCCAGCAGTTTAACAGGGGGTAAAGGCTACACCTTC | TRBD1 | TRBJ1-2 | TRBV27 | once
CASSANGGGPDTQYF | TGTGCCAGCAGTGCGAATGGCGGGGGCCCAGATACGCAGTATTTT | . | TRBJ2-3 | TRBV6-4 | few
CAWSVLRGAGNTEAFF | TGTGCCTGGAGTGTACTTCGGGGGGCCGGGAACACTGAAGCTTTCTTT | . | TRBJ1-1 | TRBV30 | .
CASSLSGTLRYEQYF | TGTGCCAGCAGTTTATCAGGGACACTCAGGTACGAGCAGTACTTC | . | TRBJ2-7 | TRBV27 | once
CASSFRGLRGDTQYF | TGTGCCAGCAGTTTTAGAGGCCTTCGCGGAGATACGCAGTATTTT | . | TRBJ2-3 | TRBV28 | .
CASSGAESQPQHF | TGTGCCAGCAGTGGGGCAGAGTCTCAGCCCCAGCATTTT | . | TRBJ1-5 | TRBV6-1 | .